This TCR beta chain was retrieved from a study of blood T cell repertoires in COVID-19. Turning to the study itself: Acute-phase and convalescent COVID-19 samples originated in the United States, Italy and Spain. PBMCs, B-cell-depleted T cells, or T cells provided the cDNA or gDNA that made up the material.

Grouping used clinical history reported by participants in a survey and questionnaire. The recovered donors of Cohort 3 showed two negative PCRs, clearance, or symptom resolution. J gave up 6 bases and V 6 bases, and 5 bases lay outside the gene matches. Germline V CDR1 and CDR2: SGHTA, FQGNSA. The CDR3 runs to 15 residues. Repertoires were generated with immunoSEQ multiplex PCR, while TCRdb's copy carries only in-frame clones and drops some. The sample records 300,000 to 450,000 clones, approximately 92% being singletons. Specimen: PBMCs or T cells enriched from blood (not recorded which). This TCR came from a man aged 18 to 30 who had recovered from COVID-19. The chain has TRBV7-2 and TRBJ2-2; 12 nucleotides line up with TRBD1. CDR3 sequence (DNA): TGTGCCAGCAGGGGGGACAGGGGGCTCTCCGGGGAGCTGTTTTTT. This gives the protein CASRGDRGLSGELFF.